The 23 T cell receptor beta chains reported below all come from one sample, sequenced in a study of shared T cell receptors in the human thymus. The method was immunoSEQ multiplex PCR; TCRdb's version includes in-frame clones alone and lacks a portion of them. The sample records 700,000 or so clones, around 85% being singletons. Another study also made use of these data, one on human thymus T cells.

The sequenced sample was thymocytes. These receptors were collected from a girl less than two years old with a congenital heart defect.

V usage is TRBV28 and J usage is TRBJ1-2; TRBD1 aligns across 9 bases. The germline CDR1 and CDR2 sequences are MDHEN and SYDVKM. The length of the CDR3 is 16 residues. Trimming cost V 4 bases and J 2 bases; bases outside gene matches: 8. The CDR3 protein is CASSSRGDRVNYGYTF. DNA of the CDR3: TGTGCCAGCAGTTCCCGGGGGGACAGGGTGAACTATGGCTACACCTTC.

This clone has just one count. The chain recombines TRBV6-5 with TRBJ2-7; 7 nucleotides line up with TRBD1. Germline V gene lookup returns CDR1 MNHEY and CDR2 SVGAGI. V lost 6 bases, J lost 1 base, and 9 bases stayed unmatched. The CDR3 contains 15 residues. CDR3 DNA sequence: TGTGCCAGCAGGCGTACCCGGGACAGATCCTACGAGCAGTACTTC. Amino acids: CASRRTRDRSYEQYF.

This chain links TRBV19 with TRBJ2-1, with D possibly being TRBD2 (5 bases). Trimming took 4 bases from V and 1 from J, leaving 14 bases between them. The CDR3 totals 16 residues. The germline CDR1 and CDR2 sequences are LNHDA and SQIVND (reference sequence). DNA for the CDR3: TGTGCCAGTAGTAAAGCCCCCCGGGGATCCTACAATGAGCAGTTCTTC. It translates to CASSKAPRGSYNEQFF.

This rearrangement joins TRBV7-9 to TRBJ1-2; possibly TRBD1 for D (5 bases). The germline V gene has CDR1 SEHNR and CDR2 FQNEAQ (reference sequence). This CDR3 spans 14 amino acids. V was trimmed by 8 bases and J by 4 bases, leaving 17 bases between them. The CDR3 reads CASYLRGVGYGYTF. The CDR3 DNA reads as TGTGCCAGCTACCTTCGGGGGGTCGGCTATGGCTACACCTTC. Supplemented by reference TRBV7-9 and TRBJ1-2, the full variable domain reads DTGVSQNPRHKITKRGQNVTFRCDPISEHNRLYWYRQTLGQGPEFLTYFQNEAQLEKSRLLSDRFSAERPKGSFSTLEIQRTEQGDSAMYLCASYLRGVGYGYTFGSGTRLTVV.

Only one count was recorded for this clone. CDR3 nucleotides: TGTGCCAGCAGTTTAAGTCCGAGAAATCAGCCCCAGCATTTT. This sequence encodes CASSLSPRNQPQHF. This chain uses TRBV27 with TRBJ1-5; D not resolved. Germline CDR1 is MNHEY and CDR2 is SMNVEV (reference sequence). The length of the CDR3 is 14 residues. V was trimmed by 2 bases and J by 4 bases, leaving 9 bases between them.

The chain has TRBV6-1 and TRBJ1-1; a weak D match, TRBD1 (5 bases). CDR3 length: 13 residues. Looked up from germline, CDR1 is MNHNS and CDR2 is SASEGT. The V end lost 3 bases, the J end lost 3 bases, and 8 bases lay between the germline ends. The CDR3 loop is CASSDRGDTEAFF. DNA of the CDR3: TGTGCCAGCAGTGACCGGGGGGACACTGAAGCTTTCTTT.

This CDR3 reads CAISTETGGGTEAFF. The CDR3 nucleotides are TGTGCCATCAGTACAGAGACAGGGGGCGGCACTGAAGCTTTCTTT. V and J are TRBV10-3 and TRBJ1-1; TRBD1 matches 10 bases. Per germline, CDR1 ENHRY and CDR2 SYGVKD. With 5 bases clipped from V and 4 bases from J, the junction kept 7 bases outside the gene matches. This CDR3 is 15 amino acids long.

The chain employs TRBV2 and TRBJ2-6; 8 nucleotides line up with TRBD1. V dropped 8 bases and J dropped 2; count of bases not matched to a gene: 8. This CDR3 has 16 residues. Per germline, CDR1 SNHLY and CDR2 FYNNEI. CDR3 in amino acids: CASLGQGKPGANVLTF. The CDR3 DNA reads TGTGCCAGCCTTGGACAGGGAAAGCCTGGGGCCAACGTCCTGACTTTC.

V usage is TRBV7-9 and J usage is TRBJ2-3, with 7 bases aligning to TRBD2. The CDR3 runs to 15 residues. The V gene's germline CDR1 is SEHNR and CDR2 FQNEAQ (reference sequence). V shed 9 bases, J shed 2 bases, and the junction held 11 bases outside the gene matches. CDR3 residues: CARSPLAASTDTQYF. The CDR3 DNA is TGTGCCAGGTCTCCCCTAGCGGCCTCCACAGATACGCAGTATTTT.

This clone was picked up one time. The same CDR3 can be traced to other DNA sequences in this sample. V and J are TRBV28 and TRBJ2-7, with 12 bases fitting TRBD1. CDR1 MDHEN and CDR2 SYDVKM come from the germline V gene. This CDR3 contains 16 residues. J lost 5 bases, V lost 8 bases, and 13 bases had no gene match. The CDR3 loop is CASLMGGGTGGDEQYF. The DNA of the CDR3 is TGTGCCAGCCTTATGGGGGGCGGGACAGGGGGCGACGAGCAGTACTTC.

V and J are TRBV15 and TRBJ1-5; unclear D gene. The CDR3 covers 14 residues. Germline CDR1 reads LNHNV; CDR2 reads YYDKDF (reference sequence). The germline V and J ends were trimmed by 3 bases and 3 bases, with 9 bases remaining between them. CDR3 amino acids: CATSRGTDNQPQHF. The CDR3 bases are TGTGCCACCAGCAGGGGCACAGACAATCAGCCCCAGCATTTT.

A few counts support this clone. V and J are TRBV28 and TRBJ1-5; D uncertain. V gave up 2 bases and J gave up 0 bases, with 8 bases separating them. The germline V gene has CDR1 MDHEN and CDR2 SYDVKM. This CDR3 is built from 15 residues. The CDR3 sequence is CASSLKLYSNQPQHF. CDR3 DNA sequence: TGTGCCAGCAGTTTAAAGCTATATAGCAATCAGCCCCAGCATTTT.

The CDR3 coding sequence is TGTGCCAGCAGCCGATTAGGGACTGGACAGGGGAATTCACCCCTCCACTTT. It yields the protein CASSRLGTGQGNSPLHF. This chain connects TRBV7-8 to TRBJ1-6; TRBD1 agrees at 9 bases. The CDR3 is 17 residues long. Germline CDR1 reads SGHVS; CDR2 reads FQNEAQ. V was pared by 5 bases and J by 7 bases, with 12 bases of the junction left unmatched.

This chain joins TRBV6-4 and TRBJ2-7, with D possibly matching TRBD2 (7 bases). Trimming removed 3 bases from V and 6 bases from J, with 12 bases in between. From germline, CDR1 is MRHNA and CDR2 SNTAGT. CDR3 length equals 13 residues. CDR3 sequence reads: CASSDGRGSEQYF. The DNA of the CDR3 is TGTGCCAGCAGTGATGGGAGGGGGAGCGAGCAGTACTTC.

The chain uses TRBV7-6 and TRBJ1-1; D unclear. The CDR3 length is 13 residues. CDR1 and CDR2 from the germline V gene are SGHVS and FNYEAQ. V dropped 1 base and J dropped 5 bases, with 8 bases sitting between them. Written as DNA, the CDR3 is TGTGCCAGCAGCTTAGTATCCGGTACTGAAGCTTTCTTT. Translating gives CASSLVSGTEAFF.

V gene TRBV6-1 combines with J gene TRBJ2-1; maybe TRBD2 (6 bases). CDR3 length: 15 amino acids. V lost 8 bases and J 3 bases, leaving 17 bases between the germline ends. Germline V lookup: CDR1 MNHNS, CDR2 SASEGT. The CDR3 sequence is CASRPGLAVYNEQFF. The CDR3 bases are TGTGCCAGCCGTCCGGGGTTAGCGGTCTACAATGAGCAGTTCTTC.

As DNA, the CDR3 is TGTGCCAGCAGCCGTTCCCAGCGGGAACCGTACCAAGAGACCCAGTACTTC. As protein: CASSRSQREPYQETQYF. V gene TRBV14 combines with J gene TRBJ2-5, with 7 bases fitting TRBD2. V trimming: 4 bases; J trimming: 0 bases; junction bases outside the gene matches: 11. There are 17 residues in the CDR3. Per germline, CDR1 SGHDN and CDR2 FVKESK.

The rearrangement links TRBV27 to TRBJ2-3; 8 bases agree with TRBD2. The CDR3 totals 16 residues. V gave up 4 bases and J gave up 1 base; unmatched junction bases: 7. Germline-derived CDR1 and CDR2 are MNHEY and SMNVEV (reference sequence). This chain's CDR3 is CASSYRRGEGTDTQYF. For the CDR3, the DNA is TGTGCCAGCAGTTATAGGCGGGGGGAGGGCACAGATACGCAGTATTTT.

CDR3 protein: CASSQERGGGARETQYF. The CDR3 coding sequence is TGCGCCAGCAGCCAAGAAAGAGGCGGGGGGGCCAGGGAGACCCAGTACTTC. The chain employs TRBV4-1 and TRBJ2-5, with 9 bases fitting TRBD2. Germline assignment: CDR1 MGHRA and CDR2 YSYEKL. CDR3 size: 17 residues. Germline trimming cut 0 bases from V and 5 bases from J; bases unmatched to any gene: 10.

This clone showed up just once. The chain has TRBV29-1 and TRBJ2-7, with D maybe TRBD2 (6 bases). The CDR3 sequence is 12 residues long. CDR1 and CDR2 from the germline V gene are SQVTM and ANQGSEA. V lost 3 bases to trimming and J lost 4 bases, with 10 bases between them. CDR3: CSVDKEGYEQYF. Here the CDR3 DNA reads TGCAGCGTTGATAAGGAGGGTTACGAGCAGTACTTC.

The chain couples TRBV4-3 to TRBJ2-4; D is perhaps TRBD1 (5 bases). This CDR3 has 16 amino acids. Germline V CDR1 and CDR2: LGHNA, YSLEER. The V end was cut by 4 bases, the J end by 2 bases, with 15 bases between. CDR3 residues: CASSPDRVLPKNIQYF. The CDR3 DNA sequence: TGCGCCAGCAGCCCCGACAGAGTCCTACCCAAAAACATTCAGTACTTC.

V and J are TRBV5-6 and TRBJ1-1, with 7 nucleotides matching TRBD1. The V segment lost 4 bases and the J segment 2 bases; nucleotides outside the gene matches: 17. Germline V lookup: CDR1 SGHDT, CDR2 YYEEEE. The CDR3 sequence is 18 residues long. CDR3 residues: CASSPEDWDGTANTEAFF. CDR3 bases: TGTGCCAGCAGCCCAGAAGATTGGGACGGGACAGCAAACACTGAAGCTTTCTTT.

In its sample, this clone was seen a few times. This chain links TRBV4-3 with TRBJ1-4; tentative D call: TRBD1 (5 bases). V was clipped by 0 bases and J by 2 bases, with 10 bases between them. The CDR3 sequence is 16 residues long. The germline CDR1 and CDR2 sequences are LGHNA and YSLEER. This chain's CDR3 is CASSQDRDSTNEKLFF. The CDR3 bases are TGCGCCAGCAGCCAAGACAGGGATAGCACTAATGAAAAACTGTTTTTT.